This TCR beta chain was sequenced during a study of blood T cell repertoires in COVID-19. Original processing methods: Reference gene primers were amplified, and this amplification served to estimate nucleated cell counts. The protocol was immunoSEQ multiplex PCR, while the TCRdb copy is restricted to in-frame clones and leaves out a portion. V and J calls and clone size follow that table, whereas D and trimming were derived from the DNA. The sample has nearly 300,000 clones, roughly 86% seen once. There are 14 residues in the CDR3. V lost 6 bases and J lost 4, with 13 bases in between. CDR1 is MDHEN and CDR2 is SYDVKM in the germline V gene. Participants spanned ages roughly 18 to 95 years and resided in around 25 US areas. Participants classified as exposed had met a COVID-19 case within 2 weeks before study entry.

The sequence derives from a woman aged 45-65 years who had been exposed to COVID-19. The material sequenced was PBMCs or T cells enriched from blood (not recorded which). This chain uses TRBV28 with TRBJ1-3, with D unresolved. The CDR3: CASRRERIGNTIYF. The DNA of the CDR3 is TGTGCCAGCAGACGGGAGAGGATAGGAAACACCATATATTTT.